This T cell receptor (beta chain) was obtained from a study of blood T cell repertoires in COVID-19 (TCRdb year 2020). Context from the whole study: Collaborator samples came from the United States, Italy and Spain and covered acute and convalescent phases of COVID-19. Where HLA class I and class II types were available, the types were taken from metadata supplied by the sample provider, not from assay-based typing. The sample metadata nearly always contained a de-identified subject ID, COVID-19 status, age in years and sex. The prospective study material was composed of cDNA or gDNA derived from T cells, B-cell-depleted T cells, or PBMCs. The samples were drawn from two sources: the first 160 participants of the ongoing ImmuneRACE study, and 1,200 or so subjects contributed by 6 global collaborators. The repertoires were released in a freely available public database meant as a resource for research on the immune response to SARS-CoV-2. Subjects who had been exposed to COVID-19, were actively infected with it, or had recovered from it provided the deeply sampled blood TCRbeta repertoires that made up the dataset. The paper's findings and limits, for the study overall: How much clinical and demographic metadata was included differed by source and by participant, and the metadata was provided uncurated.

One collaborating source in Seattle enrolled patients during active infection and followed them longitudinally through the course of disease. Whole blood was collected in K2EDTA tubes by collaborating institutions according to the institutions' own protocols. For TCRbeta analysis, collaborators shipped samples as frozen whole blood, isolated PBMCs, or DNA extracted from either of those sample types. The germline V gene yields LGHNT for CDR1 and FRNRAP for CDR2. Trimmed from V: 1 base; trimmed from J: 0 bases; junction bases lacking a gene match: 3. Including the terminal cysteine and phenylalanine, the CDR3 comprises 17 residues. Only the CDR3 DNA stays, 51 bases, in frame from base 1. Regarding this clone: Its antigen target is currently unknown. No quality values exist for individual bases; no much larger clone is one base distant.

The immunoSEQ Assay, a bias-controlled multiplex PCR, was used to amplify TCRbeta CDR3 regions from genomic DNA. Under the source paper's analysis protocol: Nucleated cell counts per sample were estimated from amplification of reference gene primers within the assay. To quantify the absolute abundance of each unique TCRbeta CDR3 rearrangement, sequence reads were collapsed and filtered. For each sample, productive Simpson clonality was calculated by taking the square root of Simpson's diversity index across productive rearrangements. TCRdb obtained this table from immuneACCESS and retained in-frame rearrangements with V and J assigned. These tables miss some clones; where compared with another copy, unresolved V genes account for less than half of the shortfall, and the remainder is unexplained. The DNA was the basis for D and trimming; V, J and clone size are from that table. The sample table lists some 300,000 clones, approximately 86% of them with a count of one. The leading ten clones occupy roughly 14% of the sample.

The sequenced material came from peripheral blood. Rearrangement joined TRBV12-5 to TRBJ2-2, with 9 junctional bases fitting TRBD1. This clonotype was sampled from a woman between 65 and 79 years old with COVID-19, enrolled during active disease. The CDR3 protein: CASGLAWDRANTGELFF. The nucleotide sequence reads TGTGCTAGTGGTTTGGCCTGGGACAGGGCGAACACCGGGGAGCTGTTTTTT.